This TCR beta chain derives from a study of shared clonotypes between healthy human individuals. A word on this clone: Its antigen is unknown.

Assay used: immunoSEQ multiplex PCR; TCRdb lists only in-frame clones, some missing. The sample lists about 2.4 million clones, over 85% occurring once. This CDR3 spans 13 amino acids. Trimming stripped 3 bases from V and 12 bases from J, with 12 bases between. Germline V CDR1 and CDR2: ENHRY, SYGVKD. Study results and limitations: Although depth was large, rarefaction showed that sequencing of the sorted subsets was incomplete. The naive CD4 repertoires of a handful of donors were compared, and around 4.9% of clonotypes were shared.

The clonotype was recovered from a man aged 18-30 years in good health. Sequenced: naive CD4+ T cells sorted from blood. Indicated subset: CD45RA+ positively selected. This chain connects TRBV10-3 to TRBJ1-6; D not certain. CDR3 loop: CAISEGGLKPLHF. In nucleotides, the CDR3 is TGTGCCATCAGTGAAGGAGGGCTGAAACCCCTCCACTTT.